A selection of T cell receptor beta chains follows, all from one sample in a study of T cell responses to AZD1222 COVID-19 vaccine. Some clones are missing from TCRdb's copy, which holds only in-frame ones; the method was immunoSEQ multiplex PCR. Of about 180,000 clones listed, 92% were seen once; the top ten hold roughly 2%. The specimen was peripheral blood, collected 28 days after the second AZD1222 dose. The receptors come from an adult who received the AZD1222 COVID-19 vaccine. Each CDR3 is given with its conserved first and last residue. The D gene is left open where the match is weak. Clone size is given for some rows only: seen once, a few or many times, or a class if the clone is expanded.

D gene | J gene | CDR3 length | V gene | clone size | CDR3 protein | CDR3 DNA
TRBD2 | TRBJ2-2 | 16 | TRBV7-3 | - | CASSFGLAGDTGELFF | TGTGCCAGCAGCTTTGGGCTAGCGGGGGACACCGGGGAGCTGTTTTTT
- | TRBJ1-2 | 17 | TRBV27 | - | CASSLYGTPGGEYGYTF | TGTGCCAGCAGTTTATACGGGACACCGGGAGGAGAATATGGCTACACCTTC
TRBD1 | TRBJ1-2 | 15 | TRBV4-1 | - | CASSQEGQGGYGYTF | TGCGCCAGCAGCCAAGAGGGACAGGGAGGCTATGGCTACACCTTC
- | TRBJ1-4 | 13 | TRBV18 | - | CASSPGWDEKLFF | TGTGCCAGCTCACCAGGGTGGGATGAAAAACTGTTTTTT
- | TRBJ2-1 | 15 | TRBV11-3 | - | CASSPRGSSYNEQFF | TGTGCCAGCAGCCCGCGGGGAAGCTCCTACAATGAGCAGTTCTTC
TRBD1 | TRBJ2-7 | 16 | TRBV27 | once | CASSTHMGQGTYEQYF | TGTGCCAGCAGTACCCACATGGGACAGGGAACGTACGAGCAGTACTTC
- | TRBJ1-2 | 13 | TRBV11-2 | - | CASSLGAVSGYTF | TGTGCCAGCAGCTTAGGCGCGGTTAGCGGCTACACCTTC
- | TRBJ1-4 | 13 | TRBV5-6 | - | CASSLAAGKKLFF | TGTGCCAGCAGCTTGGCGGCAGGGAAAAAACTGTTTTTT
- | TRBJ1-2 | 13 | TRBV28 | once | CASSWPGSTGYTF | TGTGCCAGCAGTTGGCCAGGGTCGACTGGCTACACCTTC
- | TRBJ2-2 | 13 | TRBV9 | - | CASSGRNAGELFF | TGTGCCAGCAGCGGCCGGAACGCCGGGGAGCTGTTTTTT
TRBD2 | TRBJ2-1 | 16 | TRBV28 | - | CASSLQTSGRSNEQFF | TGTGCCAGCAGTTTGCAGACTAGCGGGAGGAGCAATGAGCAGTTCTTC
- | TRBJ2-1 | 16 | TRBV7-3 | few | CASSIVGSGNVNEQFF | TGTGCCAGCAGCATCGTAGGCAGTGGGAATGTCAATGAGCAGTTCTTC
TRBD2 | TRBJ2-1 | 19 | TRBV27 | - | CASSFMAGSGGLRGSEQFF | TGTGCCAGCAGTTTCATGGCGGGCAGCGGGGGCCTCCGGGGGAGTGAGCAGTTCTTC
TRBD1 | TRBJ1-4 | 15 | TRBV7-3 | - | CASSRTGQGGEKLFF | TGTGCCAGCAGCCGAACGGGACAGGGAGGAGAAAAACTGTTTTTT
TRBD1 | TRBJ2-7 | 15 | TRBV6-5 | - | CASSYRGQGSYEQYF | TGTGCCAGCAGTTACCGGGGACAGGGCTCCTACGAGCAGTACTTC
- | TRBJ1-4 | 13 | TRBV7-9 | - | CASSLDRNEKLFF | TGTGCCAGCAGCTTAGACCGGAATGAAAAACTGTTTTTT
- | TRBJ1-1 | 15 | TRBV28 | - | CASSPSWGEETEAFF | TGTGCCAGCAGCCCTTCGTGGGGGGAAGAAACTGAAGCTTTCTTT
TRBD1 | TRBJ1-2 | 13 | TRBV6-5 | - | CASSYEGQGGYTF | TGTGCCAGCAGTTACGAGGGACAGGGTGGCTACACCTTC
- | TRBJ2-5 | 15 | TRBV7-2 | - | CASSFVGGPQETQYF | TGTGCCAGCAGCTTTGTGGGGGGCCCTCAAGAGACCCAGTACTTC
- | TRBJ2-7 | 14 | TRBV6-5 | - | CASRGDTHLDEQYF | TGTGCCAGCAGGGGGGACACCCACCTAGACGAGCAGTACTTC
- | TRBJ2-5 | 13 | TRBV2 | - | CASGYRVAETQYF | TGTGCCAGCGGTTACAGGGTAGCAGAGACCCAGTACTTC
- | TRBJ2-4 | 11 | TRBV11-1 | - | CASSSLNIQYF | TGTGCCAGCAGCTCACTCAACATTCAGTACTTC
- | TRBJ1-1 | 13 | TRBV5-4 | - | CASSLIGYTEAFF | TGTGCCAGCAGCTTAATTGGGTATACTGAAGCTTTCTTT